This T cell receptor (beta chain) emerged from a study of shared clonotypes between healthy human individuals. Study as a whole: Three CD4 naive, three CD4 memory, two CD8 naive and one CD8 memory plate were used per donor. Study-wide results and limits: The study found lower generation probabilities in non-shared clonotypes than in those shared by all four donors.

In the case of this clone: Its antigen is undetermined.

V shed 0 bases and J shed 4 bases, with 9 bases lying between them. The CDR3 sequence is 14 residues long. Germline V gives CDR1 SGHRS, CDR2 YFSETQ. Each CD8 memory set brought CD45RO+ cells together with CCR7-negative CD45RA+ TemRA cells. Repertoires were generated with immunoSEQ multiplex PCR, while TCRdb's copy carries only in-frame clones and drops some. Altogether 110,000 or so clones are present, approximately 70% being singletons, with the ten largest covering about 22%. The TCR comes from a woman younger than 45 in good health. The specimen was memory CD8+ T cells sorted from blood. The subset is: CD45RO+ cells pooled with CCR7-negative TemRA cells. The chain links TRBV5-1 to TRBJ2-3; D remains ambiguous. The CDR3 loop is CASSLAGGPDTQYF. CDR3 bases: TGCGCCAGCAGCTTGGCCGGCGGTCCAGATACGCAGTATTTT.